The source of this TCR beta chain is a study of OX40 agonist ivuxolimab in advanced cancers. About the research overall: Patients received ivuxolimab, an agonistic anti-OX40 (CD134) antibody. Each dose-escalation patient presented with hepatocellular carcinoma, melanoma, renal cell or head and neck cancer. Partial responses were achieved by three patients: one hepatocellular carcinoma, two cutaneous melanoma.

V lost 7 bases and J lost 1, with 11 bases in between. Germline assignment: CDR1 SQVTM and CDR2 ANQGSEA. This CDR3 spans 13 amino acids. Assay used: immunoSEQ multiplex PCR; TCRdb lists only in-frame clones, some missing. The data contain 40,000 or so clones, approximately 88% of them seen just once; the ten biggest clones take up more than 15%. Study-wide results and caveats: Expanded clones were, on average, more numerous in CD8+ T cells than in CD4+.

A remark on this clone: Antigen: not known.

V usage is TRBV29-1 and J usage is TRBJ2-1; D tentatively fits TRBD1 or TRBD2 (6 bases each). The TCR originated in an adult with an advanced solid tumor such as melanoma, head and neck, liver or kidney cancer. This material consisted of CD4+ or CD8+ T cells sorted from blood, taken in a trial of the OX40 agonist ivuxolimab. The CDR3 DNA reads as TGCAGCGGACGAGGGGGGTCCTACAATGAGCAGTTCTTC. Amino acid sequence: CSGRGGSYNEQFF.